This T cell receptor beta chain was captured by sequencing in a study of blood T cell repertoires in COVID-19. Recovered Cohort 3 donors showed two negative PCRs, clearance, or symptom resolution. Produced via immunoSEQ multiplex PCR; TCRdb's table is partial and in-frame only. Here the sample spans 200,000 to 250,000 clones, approximately 80% being singletons. V gave up 2 bases and J gave up 7 bases; unmatched junction bases: 4. The CDR3 sequence is 14 residues long. Germline V gene data show CDR1 as MNHNS and CDR2 as SASEGT. Sequencing input: PBMCs or T cells enriched from blood (not recorded which). The chain combines TRBV6-1 with TRBJ1-1; the match to TRBD1 covers 10 bases. This TCR derives from a man in his 60s who had recovered from COVID-19. Here the CDR3 reads CASSERWDRGEAFF. Written as DNA, the CDR3 is TGTGCCAGCAGTGAAAGGTGGGACAGGGGTGAAGCTTTCTTT.